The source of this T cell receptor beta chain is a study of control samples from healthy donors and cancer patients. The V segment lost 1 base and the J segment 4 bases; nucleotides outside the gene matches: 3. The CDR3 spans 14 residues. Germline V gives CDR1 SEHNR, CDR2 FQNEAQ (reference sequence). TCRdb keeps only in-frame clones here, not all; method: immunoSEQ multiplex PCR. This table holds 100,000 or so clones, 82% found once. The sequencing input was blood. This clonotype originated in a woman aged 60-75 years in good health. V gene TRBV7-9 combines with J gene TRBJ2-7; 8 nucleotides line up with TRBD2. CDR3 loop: CASSLEGTRYEQYF. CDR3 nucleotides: TGTGCCAGCAGCTTAGAGGGGACTAGGTACGAGCAGTACTTC.